This section outlines one T cell receptor (beta chain) sequence together with its context. The antigen remains unidentified. The data originate from a study of CD8 T cells in ankylosing spondylitis. Overall study findings and caveats: The disease-linked clones had a CD8+ phenotype and low blood frequencies. A TCR beta motif made of roughly eight highly homologous variants seemed typical of ankylosing spondylitis blood. It was reported that disease-linked clones were significantly enriched in matched ankylosing spondylitis synovial fluid.

Making use of molecular barcodes, quantitative 5'-RACE generated TCR beta libraries. TCRdb reanalysed the 5' RACE reads using MiXCR and keeps one entry per CDR3 protein. The sample includes about 840,000 distinct CDR3 sequences, about 10% of them seen just once. CDR3 size: 15 residues. Trimming took off 10 bases at V and 5 bases at J, with 20 bases between the two ends. Germline CDR1 and CDR2: KGHDR and SFDVKD. Sequencing used blood, either unsorted or a sorted T cell fraction (not recorded which). This receptor was obtained from a male donor with ankylosing spondylitis. This rearrangement joins TRBV24-1 to TRBJ2-1; D not resolved. In DNA form, the CDR3 reads TGTGCCACAAAAATCATTTCAGAGGTTCACAATGAGCAGTTCTTC. This gives the protein CATKIISEVHNEQFF.